Listed here are 20 T cell receptor beta chains from one sample, sequenced in a study of blood T cell repertoires in COVID-19. TCRdb's table, derived via immunoSEQ multiplex PCR, lists solely in-frame clones and lacks some. The sample shows approximately 250,000 clones, roughly nine tenths of them seen only once. The specimen sequenced was peripheral blood. Receptors originate from a man aged 35 to 55 with active or convalescent COVID-19.

The V gene is TRBV3-1 (or the pseudogene TRBV3-2), the J gene TRBJ1-1; D is perhaps TRBD1 (5 bases). CDR1 is LGHDT, CDR2 YNNKEL, per germline (reference sequence). Trimming pared 5 bases from V and 7 bases from J, leaving 17 bases between. The CDR3 sequence is 14 residues long. The CDR3 here is CASSRQRLTSEAFF. CDR3 bases: TGTGCCAGCAGCAGACAGCGCCTAACAAGTGAAGCTTTCTTT.

A few counts support this clone. This chain connects TRBV30 to TRBJ1-4; D remains unclear. Germline V gene data show CDR1 as GTSNPN and CDR2 as SVGIG (reference sequence). The CDR3 spans 13 residues. V was trimmed by 5 bases and J by 8 bases, leaving 15 bases between them. The CDR3 coding sequence is TGTGCCTGGGAACCTAGCGGTGACGAAAAACTGTTTTTT. This gives the protein CAWEPSGDEKLFF.

The chain combines TRBV25-1 with TRBJ1-4; 8 nucleotides agree with TRBD1. V gave up 3 bases and J gave up 8 bases; unmatched junction bases: 11. The germline CDR1 and CDR2 sequences are MGHDK and SYGVNS. The CDR3 has 16 residues. DNA for the CDR3: TGTGCCAGCAGTGACCTTGGACAGGGAGTAGGCGAAAAACTGTTTTTT. It yields the protein CASSDLGQGVGEKLFF.

This chain connects TRBV19 to TRBJ2-7, with 9 bases fitting TRBD2. This CDR3 has 14 residues. The germline gives CDR1 LNHDA, CDR2 SQIVND (reference sequence). Trimming removed 8 bases from V and 0 bases from J; junction bases left unmatched: 5. The DNA for the CDR3 is TGTGCCAGTGAAATAGCGGGAGACTCCTACGAGCAGTACTTC. This encodes CASEIAGDSYEQYF.

The genes are TRBV21-1 and TRBJ1-5; TRBD1, as called in the table, went unchecked against the DNA. TRBV21-1 counts as a pseudogene. The CDR3 loop spans 15 amino acids. The CDR3 region is CASSKGQGADQPQHF. The CDR3 bases are TGTGCCAGCAGCAAAGGGCAGGGGGCCGATCAGCCCCAGCATTTT.

Concerning this clone: This CDR3 is also generated by other DNA sequences in the sample. The CDR3 here is CASSLAGSSGNTIYF. CDR3 bases: TGTGCCAGCAGCTTAGCCGGGAGCTCTGGAAACACCATATATTTT. The V call is TRBV11-2, the J call TRBJ1-3; D unresolved. Germline CDR1 and CDR2: SGHAT and FQNNGV. V dropped 1 base and J dropped 0 bases, with 7 bases sitting between them. The CDR3 covers 15 residues.

This chain links TRBV19 with TRBJ2-7, with 9 bases that match TRBD1. The V gene's germline CDR1 is LNHDA and CDR2 SQIVND (reference sequence). V lost 5 bases to trimming and J lost 3 bases; unmatched junction nucleotides: 5. The CDR3 contains 14 residues. In DNA form, the CDR3 reads TGTGCCAGTAGTGCGGGACAGGGAAGCTACGAGCAGTACTTC. Its protein is CASSAGQGSYEQYF.

The chain joins TRBV7-2 to TRBJ2-1, with a possible D match to TRBD2 (6 bases). V lost 6 bases and J 10 bases, leaving 13 bases between the germline ends. Germline V lookup: CDR1 SGHTA, CDR2 FQGNSA. The CDR3 loop spans 12 amino acids. This CDR3 reads CASRDLSGEQFF. CDR3 sequence (DNA): TGTGCCAGCAGAGATCTCAGCGGGGAGCAGTTCTTC. Supplemented by reference TRBV7-2 and TRBJ2-1, the full variable domain reads GAGVSQSPSNKVTEKGKDVELRCDPISGHTALYWYRQSLGQGLEFLIYFQGNSAPDKSGLPSDRFSAERTGGSVSTLTIQRTQQEDSAVYLCASRDLSGEQFFGPGTRLTVL.

The rearrangement uses TRBV11-2 and TRBJ1-1; 7 positions match TRBD1. Germline CDR1 and CDR2: SGHAT and FQNNGV. The J segment lost 2 bases and the V segment lost 4 bases, leaving 4 bases of the junction unmatched. The CDR3 has 14 residues. CDR3 residues: CASSWGQLNTEAFF. The DNA of the CDR3 is TGTGCCAGCAGCTGGGGACAGCTAAACACTGAAGCTTTCTTT.

This chain joins TRBV25-1 and TRBJ2-1; TRBD2 matches at 10 bases. Germline V gene data show CDR1 as MGHDK and CDR2 as SYGVNS. The CDR3 spans 13 residues. V trimming: 6 bases; J trimming: 9 bases; junction bases outside the gene matches: 5. CDR3 residues: CASRSGGAAEQFF. In DNA, the CDR3 is TGTGCCAGCAGAAGCGGGGGGGCCGCTGAGCAGTTCTTC.

The chain recombines TRBV10-1 with TRBJ2-3; D is perhaps TRBD1 (6 bases). V dropped 2 bases and J dropped 2 bases, with 11 bases sitting between them. This CDR3 is built from 15 residues. Germline CDR1 reads WNHNN; CDR2 reads SYGVQD (reference sequence). The CDR3 DNA is TGCGCCAGCAGTGAGAGAGGGGGTGCCACAGATACGCAGTATTTT. As protein: CASSERGGATDTQYF.

The chain links TRBV6-5 to TRBJ2-1; D might be TRBD2 (6 bases). The V and J ends lost 9 bases and 12 bases respectively, with 21 bases between them. Germline V lookup: CDR1 MNHEY, CDR2 SVGAGI. The CDR3 extends over 13 amino acids. In nucleotides, the CDR3 is TGTGCCAGTAAGTTCCGAGCGGGCTATGGGCAGTTCTTC. Protein: CASKFRAGYGQFF.

This chain links TRBV5-4 with TRBJ1-2; TRBD1 is a possible D gene (5 bases). This CDR3 is 14 amino acids long. Trimming left V 4 bases short and J 6 bases short, with 16 bases between. CDR1 is SGHNT and CDR2 is YYREEE in the germline V gene (reference sequence). The CDR3: CASSQAGRKDGYTF. DNA of the CDR3: TGTGCCAGCAGCCAGGCAGGGAGGAAGGATGGCTACACCTTC.

The chain recombines TRBV5-8 with TRBJ1-4; TRBD1 matches at 7 bases. The V and J ends lost 4 bases and 7 bases, in that order; junction bases with no gene match: 13. Germline values: CDR1 SGHTS, CDR2 YDEGEE. The CDR3 is made up of 16 amino acids. The CDR3 reads CASSPATDRAGEKLFF. In DNA, the CDR3 is TGTGCCAGCAGCCCGGCTACAGACAGGGCGGGTGAAAAACTGTTTTTT.

The chain combines TRBV6-1 with TRBJ1-5; D gene unclear. This CDR3 spans 15 amino acids. Germline lookup yields CDR1 MNHNS and CDR2 SASEGT. V lost 1 base to trimming and J lost 5 bases, with 12 bases between them. The CDR3 region is CASSEEAGIDQPQHF. The CDR3, as DNA: TGTGCCAGCAGTGAAGAGGCGGGGATTGATCAGCCCCAGCATTTT.

V is TRBV2 and J is TRBJ2-2, with TRBD2 identical over 10 bases. After removal of 11 bases from V and 7 bases from J, the junction contained 7 bases not matched to a gene. Germline V gives CDR1 SNHLY, CDR2 FYNNEI. There are 13 residues in the CDR3. CDR3 DNA sequence: TGTGCCGGCCGGACTAGCGGAGACGGGGAGCTGTTTTTT. Translating gives CAGRTSGDGELFF. Together with reference TRBV2 and TRBJ2-2, the CDR3 gives the full variable domain: EPEVTQTPSHQVTQMGQEVILRCVPISNHLYFYWYRQILGQKVEFLVSFYNNEISEKSEIFDDQFSVERPDGSNFTLKIRSTKLEDSAMYFCAGRTSGDGELFFGEGSRLTVL.

The rearrangement links TRBV23-1 to TRBJ2-5; the match to TRBD2 covers 9 bases. TRBV23-1 falls under the ORF class, with uncertain function. The J segment lost 3 bases and the V segment lost 0 bases, leaving 2 bases of the junction unmatched. The CDR3 consists of 15 residues. The CDR3 spells CASSQSLAGEETQYF. The CDR3 nucleotides are TGCGCCAGCAGTCAATCTTTAGCGGGAGAAGAGACCCAGTACTTC.

The chain recombines TRBV5-6 with TRBJ1-2; TRBD1 matches at 7 bases. V lost 4 bases to trimming and J lost 4 bases; unmatched junction nucleotides: 7. The CDR3 runs 14 residues. CDR1 is SGHDT, CDR2 YYEEEE, per germline. CDR3 protein: CASSPDRDSYGYTF. The CDR3 DNA sequence: TGTGCCAGCAGCCCCGACAGGGACAGCTATGGCTACACCTTC.

This rearrangement joins TRBV27 to TRBJ1-5, with D perhaps matching TRBD1 (5 bases). Trimming left V 7 bases short and J 6 bases short, with 13 bases between. CDR3 length equals 13 residues. Germline loops: CDR1 MNHEY, CDR2 SMNVEV (reference sequence). Written as DNA, the CDR3 is TGTGCCAGCACCACCCGCGGGGGTCAGCCCCAGCATTTT. It translates to CASTTRGGQPQHF.

This sequence joins TRBV5-6 and TRBJ2-7; TRBD1 aligns across 8 bases. The length of the CDR3 is 15 residues. CDR1 and CDR2 (germline): SGHDT, YYEEEE. Unmatched junction bases numbered 16, after V lost 7 bases and J lost 7 bases. CDR3 in DNA: TGTGCCAGCTCCATCCGGGACAGGCCCCCTTGGGAGCAGTACTTC. Residues: CASSIRDRPPWEQYF.